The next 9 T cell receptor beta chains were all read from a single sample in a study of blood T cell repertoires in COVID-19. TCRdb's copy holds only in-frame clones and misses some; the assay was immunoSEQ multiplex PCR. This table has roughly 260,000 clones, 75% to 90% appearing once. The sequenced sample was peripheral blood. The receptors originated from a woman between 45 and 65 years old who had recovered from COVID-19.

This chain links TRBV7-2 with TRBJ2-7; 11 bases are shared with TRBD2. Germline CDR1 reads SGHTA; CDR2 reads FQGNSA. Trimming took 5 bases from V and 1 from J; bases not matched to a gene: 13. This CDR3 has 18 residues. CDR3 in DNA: TGTGCCAGCAGCCTGCGGGACAGCCGACTAGCGGGATCCTACGAGCAGTACTTC. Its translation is CASSLRDSRLAGSYEQYF.

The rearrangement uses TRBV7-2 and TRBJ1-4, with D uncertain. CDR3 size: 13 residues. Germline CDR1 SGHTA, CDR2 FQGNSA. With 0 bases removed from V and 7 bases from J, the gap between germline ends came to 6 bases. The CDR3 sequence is CASSLAFGEKLFF. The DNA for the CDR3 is TGTGCCAGCAGCTTAGCGTTCGGTGAAAAACTGTTTTTT.

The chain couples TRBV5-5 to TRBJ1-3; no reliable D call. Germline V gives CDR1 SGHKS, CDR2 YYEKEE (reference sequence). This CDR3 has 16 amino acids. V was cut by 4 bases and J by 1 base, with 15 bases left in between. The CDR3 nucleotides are TGTGCCAGCAGCCAGGAAGGATTCACTTCTGGAAACACCATATATTTT. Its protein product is CASSQEGFTSGNTIYF.

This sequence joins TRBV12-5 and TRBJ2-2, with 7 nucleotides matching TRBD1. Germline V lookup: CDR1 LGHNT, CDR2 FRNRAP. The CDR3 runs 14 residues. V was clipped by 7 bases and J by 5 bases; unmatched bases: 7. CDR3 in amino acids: CASATGQSTGELFF. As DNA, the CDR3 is TGTGCTAGTGCGACGGGACAGTCGACCGGGGAGCTGTTTTTT.

The CDR3 DNA follows: TGTGCCAGCAGCCAAGAGACAGGGCGAAACACCATATATTTT. This codes for CASSQETGRNTIYF. This chain connects TRBV4-2 to TRBJ1-3; 7 bases fit TRBD1. Germline-derived CDR1 and CDR2 are LGHNA and YNFKEQ. The length of the CDR3 is 14 residues. V gave up 0 bases and J gave up 5 bases; unmatched junction bases: 1.

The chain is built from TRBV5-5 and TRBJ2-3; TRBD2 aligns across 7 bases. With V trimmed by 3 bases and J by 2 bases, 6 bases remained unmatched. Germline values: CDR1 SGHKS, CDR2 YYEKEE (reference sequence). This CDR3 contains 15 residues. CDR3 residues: CASSSGLRITDTQYF. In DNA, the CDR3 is TGTGCCAGCAGCTCGGGACTAAGGATCACAGATACGCAGTATTTT.

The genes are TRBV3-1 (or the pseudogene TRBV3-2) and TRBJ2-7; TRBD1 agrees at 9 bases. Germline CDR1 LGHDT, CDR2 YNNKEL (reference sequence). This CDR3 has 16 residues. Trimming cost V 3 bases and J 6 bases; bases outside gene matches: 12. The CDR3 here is CASSQTQGADFTEQYF. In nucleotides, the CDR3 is TGTGCCAGCAGCCAGACACAGGGGGCGGACTTTACCGAGCAGTACTTC.

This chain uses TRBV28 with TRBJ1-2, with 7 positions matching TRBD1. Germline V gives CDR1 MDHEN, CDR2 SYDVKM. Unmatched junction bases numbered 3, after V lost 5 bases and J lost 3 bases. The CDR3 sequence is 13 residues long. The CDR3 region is CASSPGTDYGYTF. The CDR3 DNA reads TGTGCCAGCAGTCCCGGGACAGACTATGGCTACACCTTC.

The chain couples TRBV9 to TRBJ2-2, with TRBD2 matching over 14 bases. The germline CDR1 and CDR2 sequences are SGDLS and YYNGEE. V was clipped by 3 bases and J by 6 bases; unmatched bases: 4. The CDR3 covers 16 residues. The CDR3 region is CASSGLAGGRAGELFF. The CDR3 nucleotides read TGTGCCAGCAGCGGACTAGCGGGAGGGAGGGCCGGGGAGCTGTTTTTT.